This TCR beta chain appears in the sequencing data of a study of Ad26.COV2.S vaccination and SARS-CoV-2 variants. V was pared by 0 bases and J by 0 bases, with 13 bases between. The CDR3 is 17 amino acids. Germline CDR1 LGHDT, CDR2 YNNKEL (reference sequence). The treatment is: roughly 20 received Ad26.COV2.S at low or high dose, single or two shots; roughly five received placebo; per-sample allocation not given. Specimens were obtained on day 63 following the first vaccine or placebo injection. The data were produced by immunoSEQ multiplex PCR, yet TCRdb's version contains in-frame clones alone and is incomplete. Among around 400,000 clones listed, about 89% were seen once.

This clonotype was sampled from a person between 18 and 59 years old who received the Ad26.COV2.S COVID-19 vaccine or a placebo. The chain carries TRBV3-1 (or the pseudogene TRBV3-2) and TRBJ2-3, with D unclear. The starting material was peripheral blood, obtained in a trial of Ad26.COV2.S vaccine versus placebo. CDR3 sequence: CASSQEGSIASTDTQYF. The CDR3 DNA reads TGTGCCAGCAGCCAAGAAGGGTCCATCGCAAGCACAGATACGCAGTATTTT.